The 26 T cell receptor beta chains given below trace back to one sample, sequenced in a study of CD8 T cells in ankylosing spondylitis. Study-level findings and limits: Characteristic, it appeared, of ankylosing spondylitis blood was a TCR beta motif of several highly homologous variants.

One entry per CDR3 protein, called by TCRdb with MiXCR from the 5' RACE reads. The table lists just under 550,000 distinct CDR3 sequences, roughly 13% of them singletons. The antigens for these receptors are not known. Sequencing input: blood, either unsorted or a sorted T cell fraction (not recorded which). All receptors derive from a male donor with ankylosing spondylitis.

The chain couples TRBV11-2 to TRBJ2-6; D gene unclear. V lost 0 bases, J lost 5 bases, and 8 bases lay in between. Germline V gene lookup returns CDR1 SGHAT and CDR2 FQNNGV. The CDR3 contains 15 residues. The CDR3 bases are TGTGCCAGCAGCTTAGAACTCCTCAGGGCCAACGTCCTGACTTTC. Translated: CASSLELLRANVLTF.

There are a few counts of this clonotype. CDR3 loop: CASSLDRRLYEQYF. The CDR3 DNA is TGCGCCAGCAGCTTGGACAGGCGTCTCTACGAGCAGTACTTC. This rearrangement joins TRBV5-1 to TRBJ2-7, with TRBD1 as a possible D gene (5 bases). The CDR3 spans 14 residues. Germline lookup yields CDR1 SGHRS and CDR2 YFSETQ. Trimming took 0 bases from V and 3 from J, leaving 10 bases between them. Together with reference TRBV5-1 and TRBJ2-7, the CDR3 gives the full variable domain: KAGVTQTPRYLIKTRGQQVTLSCSPISGHRSVSWYQQTPGQGLQFLFEYFSETQRNKGNFPGRFSGRQFSNSRSEMNVSTLELGDSALYLCASSLDRRLYEQYFGPGTRLTVT.

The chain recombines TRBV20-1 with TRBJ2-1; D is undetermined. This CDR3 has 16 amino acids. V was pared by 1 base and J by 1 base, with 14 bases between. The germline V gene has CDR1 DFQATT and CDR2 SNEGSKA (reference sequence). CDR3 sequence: CSARVWDPRSYNEQFF. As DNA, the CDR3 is TGCAGTGCTAGAGTGTGGGATCCCCGGTCCTACAATGAGCAGTTCTTC.

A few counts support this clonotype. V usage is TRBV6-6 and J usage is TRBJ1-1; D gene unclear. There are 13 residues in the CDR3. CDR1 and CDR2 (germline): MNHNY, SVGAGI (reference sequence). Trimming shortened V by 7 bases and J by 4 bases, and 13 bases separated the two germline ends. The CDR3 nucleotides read TGTGCCAGCACCCCTGAGGTCGGCACTGAAGCTTTCTTT. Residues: CASTPEVGTEAFF.

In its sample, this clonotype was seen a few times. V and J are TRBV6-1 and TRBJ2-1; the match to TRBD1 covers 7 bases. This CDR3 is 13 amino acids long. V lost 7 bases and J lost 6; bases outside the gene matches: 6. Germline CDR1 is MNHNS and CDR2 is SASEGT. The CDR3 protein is CASTRQGTNEQFF. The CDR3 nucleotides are TGTGCCAGCACGAGACAGGGTACCAATGAGCAGTTCTTC.

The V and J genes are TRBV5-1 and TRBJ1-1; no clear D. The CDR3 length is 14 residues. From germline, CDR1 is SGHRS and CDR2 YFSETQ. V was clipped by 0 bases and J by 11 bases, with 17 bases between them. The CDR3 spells CASSLALGEFPAFF. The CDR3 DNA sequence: TGCGCCAGCAGCTTGGCCCTTGGGGAGTTCCCCGCTTTCTTT.

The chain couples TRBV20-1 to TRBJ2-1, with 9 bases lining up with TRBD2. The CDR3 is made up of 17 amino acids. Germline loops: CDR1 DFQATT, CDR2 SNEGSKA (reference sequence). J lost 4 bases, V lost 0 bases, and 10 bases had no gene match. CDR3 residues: CSARDGGAGGWYNEQFF. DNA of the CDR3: TGCAGTGCTAGAGATGGGGGAGCGGGAGGCTGGTACAATGAGCAGTTCTTC.

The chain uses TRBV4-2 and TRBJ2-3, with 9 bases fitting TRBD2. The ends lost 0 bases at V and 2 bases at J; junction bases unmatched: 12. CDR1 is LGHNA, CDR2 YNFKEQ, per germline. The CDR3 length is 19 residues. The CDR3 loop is CASSQDGSGSKLYTDTQYF. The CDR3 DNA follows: TGTGCCAGCAGCCAAGATGGTAGCGGGAGTAAACTCTACACAGATACGCAGTATTTT.

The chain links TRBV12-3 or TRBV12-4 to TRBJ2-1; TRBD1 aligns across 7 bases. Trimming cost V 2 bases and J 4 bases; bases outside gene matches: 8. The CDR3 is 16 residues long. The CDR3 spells CASSLSDRQTYNEQFF. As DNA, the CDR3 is TGTGCCAGCAGTTTATCGGACAGGCAAACATACAATGAGCAGTTCTTC.

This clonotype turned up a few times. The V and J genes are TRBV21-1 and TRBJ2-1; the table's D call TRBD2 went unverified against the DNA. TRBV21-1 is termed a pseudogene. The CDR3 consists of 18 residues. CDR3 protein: CASSKPKSTSGIDNEQFF. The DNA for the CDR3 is TGTGCCAGCAGCAAACCCAAATCAACTAGCGGGATTGACAATGAGCAGTTCTTC.

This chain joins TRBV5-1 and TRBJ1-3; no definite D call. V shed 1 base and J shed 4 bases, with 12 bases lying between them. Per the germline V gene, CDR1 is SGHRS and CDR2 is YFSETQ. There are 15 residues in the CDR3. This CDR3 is CASSLTASWGNTIYF. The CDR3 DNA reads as TGCGCCAGCAGCTTGACAGCCTCCTGGGGAAACACCATATATTTT.

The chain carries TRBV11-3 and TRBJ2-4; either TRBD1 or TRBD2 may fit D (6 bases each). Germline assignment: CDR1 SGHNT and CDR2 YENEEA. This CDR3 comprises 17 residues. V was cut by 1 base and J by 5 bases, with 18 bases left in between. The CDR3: CASSLGTFGGEENIQYF. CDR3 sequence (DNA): TGTGCCAGCAGCTTAGGTACTTTCGGGGGCGAGGAAAACATTCAGTACTTC.

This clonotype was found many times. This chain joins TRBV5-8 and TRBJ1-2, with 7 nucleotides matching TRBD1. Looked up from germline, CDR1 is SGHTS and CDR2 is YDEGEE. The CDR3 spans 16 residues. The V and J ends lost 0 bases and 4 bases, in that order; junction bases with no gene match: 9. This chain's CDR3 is CASSLGAGGWLYGYTF. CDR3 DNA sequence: TGTGCCAGCAGCTTGGGGGCAGGGGGATGGCTCTATGGCTACACCTTC.

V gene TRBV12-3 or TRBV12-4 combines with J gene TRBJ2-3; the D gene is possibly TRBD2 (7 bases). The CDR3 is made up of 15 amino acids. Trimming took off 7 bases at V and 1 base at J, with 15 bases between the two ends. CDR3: CASIPPGGGTDTQYF. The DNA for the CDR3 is TGTGCCAGCATCCCGCCGGGGGGCGGCACAGATACGCAGTATTTT.

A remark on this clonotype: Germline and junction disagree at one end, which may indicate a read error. CDR3 amino acids: CACSDRGHERISNQPQHF. DNA for the CDR3: TGTGCCTGCAGTGACAGGGGGCACGAACGGATTAGCAATCAGCCCCAGCATTTT. This sequence joins TRBV12-3 or TRBV12-4 and TRBJ1-5, with 10 bases matching TRBD1. The CDR3 loop spans 18 amino acids.

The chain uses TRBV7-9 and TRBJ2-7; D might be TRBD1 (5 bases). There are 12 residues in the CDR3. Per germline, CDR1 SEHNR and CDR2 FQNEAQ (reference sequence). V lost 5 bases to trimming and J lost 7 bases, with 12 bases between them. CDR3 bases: TGTGCCAGCAGCCCTGGGGCATTGGAGCAGTACGTC. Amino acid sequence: CASSPGALEQYV.

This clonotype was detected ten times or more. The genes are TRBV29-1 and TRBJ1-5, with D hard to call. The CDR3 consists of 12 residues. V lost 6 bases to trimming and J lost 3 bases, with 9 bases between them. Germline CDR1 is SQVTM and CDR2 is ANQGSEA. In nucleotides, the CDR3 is TGCAGCGTACGGGATTACAATCAGCCCCAGCATTTT. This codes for CSVRDYNQPQHF.

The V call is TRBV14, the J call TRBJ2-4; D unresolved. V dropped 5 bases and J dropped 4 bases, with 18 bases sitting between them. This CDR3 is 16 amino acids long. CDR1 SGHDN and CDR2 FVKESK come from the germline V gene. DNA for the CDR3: TGTGCCAGCAGCTCGTCCCGAAACCCGACTAAAAACATTCAGTACTTC. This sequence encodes CASSSSRNPTKNIQYF.

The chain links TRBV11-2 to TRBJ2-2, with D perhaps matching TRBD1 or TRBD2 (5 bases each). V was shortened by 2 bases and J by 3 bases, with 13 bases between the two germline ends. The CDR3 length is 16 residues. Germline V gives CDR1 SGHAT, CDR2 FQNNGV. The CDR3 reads CASSLRGVLDTGELFF. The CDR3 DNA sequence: TGTGCCAGCAGCTTACGAGGGGTCCTTGACACCGGGGAGCTGTTTTTT. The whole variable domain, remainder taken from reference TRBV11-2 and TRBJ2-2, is EAGVAQSPRYKIIEKRQSVAFWCNPISGHATLYWYQQILGQGPKLLIQFQNNGVVDDSQLPKDRFSAERLKGVDSTLKIQPAKLEDSAVYLCASSLRGVLDTGELFFGEGSRLTVL.

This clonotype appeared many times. CDR3 bases: TGCGCCAGCAGCGTGTATGGGGGGAACAATGAGCAGTTCTTC. Translating it yields CASSVYGGNNEQFF. This chain uses TRBV5-1 with TRBJ2-1, with D possibly being TRBD2 (6 bases). V lost 4 bases to trimming and J lost 5 bases, with 13 bases between them. The CDR3 spans 14 residues. Germline CDR1 reads SGHRS; CDR2 reads YFSETQ.

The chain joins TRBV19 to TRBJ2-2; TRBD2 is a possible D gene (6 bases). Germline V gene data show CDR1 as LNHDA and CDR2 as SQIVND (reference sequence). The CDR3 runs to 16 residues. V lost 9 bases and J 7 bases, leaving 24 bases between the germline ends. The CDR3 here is CASKSRERGLDGELFF. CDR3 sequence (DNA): TGTGCCAGCAAATCCCGGGAGAGGGGTTTAGACGGGGAGCTGTTTTTT.

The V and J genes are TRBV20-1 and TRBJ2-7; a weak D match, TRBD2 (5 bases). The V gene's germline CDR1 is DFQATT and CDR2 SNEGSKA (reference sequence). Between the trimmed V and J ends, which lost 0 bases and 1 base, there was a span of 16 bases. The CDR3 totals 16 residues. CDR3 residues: CSARDGTGGLSYEQYF. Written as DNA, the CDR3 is TGCAGTGCTAGAGACGGTACCGGTGGACTTTCCTACGAGCAGTACTTC.

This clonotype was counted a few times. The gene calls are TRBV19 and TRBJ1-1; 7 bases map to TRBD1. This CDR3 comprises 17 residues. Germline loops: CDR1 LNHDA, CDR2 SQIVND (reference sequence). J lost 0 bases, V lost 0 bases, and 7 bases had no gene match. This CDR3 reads CASSIDRGTVMNTEAFF. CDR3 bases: TGTGCCAGTAGTATAGATCGGGGGACAGTCATGAACACTGAAGCTTTCTTT.

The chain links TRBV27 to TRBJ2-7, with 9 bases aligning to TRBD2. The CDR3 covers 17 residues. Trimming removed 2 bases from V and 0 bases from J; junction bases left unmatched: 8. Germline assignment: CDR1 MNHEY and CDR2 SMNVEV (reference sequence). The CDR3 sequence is CASSLGLAGASSYEQYF. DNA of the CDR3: TGTGCCAGCAGTTTAGGATTAGCGGGGGCCAGCTCCTACGAGCAGTACTTC.

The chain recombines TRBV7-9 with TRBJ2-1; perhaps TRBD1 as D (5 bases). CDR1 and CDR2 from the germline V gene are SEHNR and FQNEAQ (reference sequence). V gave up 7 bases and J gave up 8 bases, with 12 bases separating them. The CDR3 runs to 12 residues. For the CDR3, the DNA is TGTGCCAGCACCCCCAGGGTCGATGAGCAGTTCTTC. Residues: CASTPRVDEQFF. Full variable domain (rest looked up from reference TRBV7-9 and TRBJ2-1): DTGVSQNPRHKITKRGQNVTFRCDPISEHNRLYWYRQTLGQGPEFLTYFQNEAQLEKSRLLSDRFSAERPKGSFSTLEIQRTEQGDSAMYLCASTPRVDEQFFGPGTRLTVL.

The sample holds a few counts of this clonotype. DNA for the CDR3: TGTGCCAGCAGTGACTCCCAACGTAGCACAGATACGCAGTATTTT. Translation gives CASSDSQRSTDTQYF. The V and J genes are TRBV6-4 and TRBJ2-3, with no clear D. Germline V gene lookup returns CDR1 MRHNA and CDR2 SNTAGT. This CDR3 is built from 15 residues. Trimming cost V 0 bases and J 0 bases, with 7 bases left between them.